Listed below are T cell receptor beta chains from one sample, sequenced in a study of tumor-infiltrating lymphocytes in oesophageal squamous cell carcinoma. TCRdb ran MiXCR on the PCR reads and lists one entry per CDR3 protein. The sample shows around 12,000 distinct CDR3 sequences, roughly three fifths of them seen only once. The sample comprised esophageal tumor tissue. All receptors come from a female donor with esophageal squamous cell carcinoma. CDR3s include the opening cysteine and the closing phenylalanine or tryptophan. D genes are given only for firm matches. Clone size, where shown, is once, few, many, or a class for clones that have expanded.

d_gene	v_gene	len	abundance	j_gene	CDR3nt	CDR3aa
TRBD1	TRBV11-2	20	.	TRBJ2-6	TGTGCCAGCAGCTTAGTCGGCGTGGGACAGGGCGCCTCTGGGGCCAACGTCCTGACTTTC	CASSLVGVGQGASGANVLTF
.	TRBV11-1	15	.	TRBJ2-3	TGTGCCAGCAGCTTACGGCTAGCTGGGACAGATACGCAGTATTTT	CASSLRLAGTDTQYF
.	TRBV7-6	15	.	TRBJ2-5	TGTGCCAGCAGCTCCCGTGAGTGGGGCCAAGAGACCCAGTACTTC	CASSSREWGQETQYF
TRBD2	TRBV19	18	.	TRBJ2-3	TGTGCCAGCTCCCCGAGGAGCGACGGACTAGCGGGAGAAACTACGCAGTATTTT	CASSPRSDGLAGETTQYF
.	TRBV7-8	16	.	TRBJ2-5	TGTGCCAGCAGCTTAGGTCCACAGGAATTCCAAGAGACCCAGTACTTC	CASSLGPQEFQETQYF
TRBD2	TRBV11-3	16	.	TRBJ2-3	TGTGCCAGCAGCTCGGGACTAGCGGGAGTCACAGATACGCAGTATTTT	CASSSGLAGVTDTQYF
TRBD1	TRBV7-2	15	.	TRBJ2-1	TGTGCCAGCAGCTACGACAGGGGGCAATACAATGAGCAGTTCTTC	CASSYDRGQYNEQFF
.	TRBV5-1	17	once	TRBJ2-3	TGCGCCAGCAGCTTCCCGGAGGGGCTAGTCTTGGCAGATACGCAGTATTTT	CASSFPEGLVLADTQYF
.	TRBV12-3/TRBV12-4	13	.	TRBJ2-1	TGTGCCAGCAGTTTGGTCCGCTACAATGAGCAGTTCTTC	CASSLVRYNEQFF
.	TRBV6-5	15	few	TRBJ2-3	TGTGCCAGCAGTGAGGGGGCGGGGAGCACAGATACGCAGTATTTT	CASSEGAGSTDTQYF
.	TRBV7-6	15	few	TRBJ2-7	TGTGCCAGCAAGGACACACGAGAAGAAGGCTACGAGCAGTACTTC	CASKDTREEGYEQYF
.	TRBV7-2	15	.	TRBJ2-7	TGTGCCAGCAGCTTAGAAGCGGCAGGGAGTTCACCCCTCCACTTC	CASSLEAAGSSPLHF
TRBD2	TRBV6-1	15	.	TRBJ2-3	TGTGCCAGCAGTGAATTAGCGGGAGGGCCAGATACGCAGTATTTT	CASSELAGGPDTQYF
TRBD2	TRBV6-1	15	.	TRBJ2-3	TGTGCCAGCAGTGAGGAAGCGGGAGGGGTAGATACGCAGTATTTT	CASSEEAGGVDTQYF
TRBD1	TRBV5-1	15	.	TRBJ2-7	TGCGCCAGCAGCTTTACAGGGGGCCTCTCCTACGAGCAGTACTTC	CASSFTGGLSYEQYF
.	TRBV4-2	16	few	TRBJ1-4	TGTGCCAGCAGCGAAGCATGGGGCGGCACTAATGAAAAACTGTTTTTT	CASSEAWGGTNEKLFF
.	TRBV6-1	12	many	TRBJ1-1	TGTGCCAGCAGTTCGGTGAACACTGAAGCTTTCTTT	CASSSVNTEAFF
.	TRBV7-2	16	.	TRBJ2-3	TGTGCCAGCAGCTTAGTAGAGGCAGGGGGCACAGATACGCAGTATTTT	CASSLVEAGGTDTQYF
.	TRBV7-6	12	few	TRBJ2-5	TGTGCCAGCAGCCCTGTGGGAGCGGAGCAGTACTTC	CASSPVGAEQYF
.	TRBV6-6	14	many	TRBJ1-1	TGTGCCAGCAGTTACTCGACGGGGGGCCACGAAGCTTTCTTT	CASSYSTGGHEAFF
.	TRBV7-2	12	.	TRBJ2-5	TGTGCCAGCAGCTTAAAGGGGGAGACCCAGTACTTC	CASSLKGETQYF
.	TRBV6-2/TRBV6-3	13	few	TRBJ2-1	TGTGCCAGCAGTTACGGCTCTAACAATGAGCAGTTCTTC	CASSYGSNNEQFF
.	TRBV28	20	medium-sized	TRBJ2-2	TGTGCCAGCAGTTTTCGAGTCGGTTGGGGGCCGGATCCGGGAACCGGGGAGCTGTTTTTT	CASSFRVGWGPDPGTGELFF
.	TRBV7-3	13	.	TRBJ2-1	TGTGCCAGCAGCTTAAACACCTACAATGAGCAGTTCTTC	CASSLNTYNEQFF
.	TRBV11-2	11	.	TRBJ2-7	TGTGCCAGCAGCCACACCTACGAGCAGTACTTC	CASSHTYEQYF
TRBD2	TRBV6-6	16	.	TRBJ2-1	TGTGCCAGCAGTTACGAGCGGGGGGGTATCTACAATGAGCAGTTCTTC	CASSYERGGIYNEQFF
.	TRBV12-3/TRBV12-4	13	.	TRBJ1-1	TGTGCCAGCAGTTTTGGCACCTACACTGAAGCTTTCTTT	CASSFGTYTEAFF
TRBD2	TRBV20-1	14	many	TRBJ2-3	TGCAGTGCTAGGGAACTAGCGAACACAGATACGCAGTATTTT	CSARELANTDTQYF
TRBD2	TRBV12-5	14	few	TRBJ2-3	TGTGCTAGTGGTTGGACTAGCGGGAGTCGAACGCAGTATTTT	CASGWTSGSRTQYF
.	TRBV12-3/TRBV12-4	16	.	TRBJ2-7	TGTGCCAGCAATTCTAGTCCGGGGAAAAGCTCCTACGAGCAGTACTTC	CASNSSPGKSSYEQYF
TRBD1	TRBV7-9	14	few	TRBJ2-5	TGTGCCAGCAGCTTGACAGGGTTAAACAATGAGCAGTACTTC	CASSLTGLNNEQYF
.	TRBV7-6	14	.	TRBJ2-7	TGTGCCAGCAGCTCCACGCAGGCTCGGGACGAGCAGTACTTC	CASSSTQARDEQYF
.	TRBV10-3	17	.	TRBJ2-5	TGTGCCATCAGTGGTACTCTAGCGCCGAGCTCCTACAATGAGCAGTACTTC	CAISGTLAPSSYNEQYF
TRBD1	TRBV11-2	17	.	TRBJ2-3	TGTGCCAGCAGCTTCCGCGGTGGACAGGGAAGCACAGATACGCAGTATTTT	CASSFRGGQGSTDTQYF
.	TRBV5-3	14	.	TRBJ2-3	TGTGCCAGCACCGTTACTACTAGCACAGATACGCAGTATTTT	CASTVTTSTDTQYF
.	TRBV6-6	13	.	TRBJ2-1	TGTGCCAGCAGTCCTGAATGGTACAATGAGCAGTTCTTC	CASSPEWYNEQFF
.	TRBV6-1	14	medium-sized	TRBJ1-6	TGTGCCAGCAGCGCCGGGACTTATAATTCACCCCTCCACTTT	CASSAGTYNSPLHF
TRBD2	TRBV7-9	18	.	TRBJ2-4	TGTGCCAGCAGCCCTCTAGCGGGGGGGCGGGGAGCCAAAAACATTCAGTACTTC	CASSPLAGGRGAKNIQYF
TRBD1	TRBV6-6	13	.	TRBJ2-5	TGTGCCAGCAGTGACAGGGCGAGGAATACGCAGTACTTC	CASSDRARNTQYF
TRBD1	TRBV6-1	13	many	TRBJ1-1	TGTGCCAGCAGCCGAGGACAGGGGAGGAGGGCTTTCTTT	CASSRGQGRRAFF
.	TRBV7-2	15	.	TRBJ2-3	TGTGCCAGCAGCTTAATAGGACTTAGCACAGATACGCAGTATTTT	CASSLIGLSTDTQYF
.	TRBV7-6	14	.	TRBJ2-7	TGTGCCAGCAGCGGCCGGAAGGGGGGCTACGAGCAGTACTTC	CASSGRKGGYEQYF
.	TRBV6-2/TRBV6-3	14	.	TRBJ2-5	TGTGCCAGCAGTTACTCGGGACCCCAAGAGACCCAGTACTTC	CASSYSGPQETQYF
.	TRBV7-2	15	few	TRBJ2-5	TGTGCCAGCAGCTTACGGAGGGTAGGACGGGAGACCCAGTACTTC	CASSLRRVGRETQYF
.	TRBV12-3/TRBV12-4	14	.	TRBJ2-2	TGTGCCAGCAGTTTCAGTAGGAACACCGGGGAGCTGTTTTTT	CASSFSRNTGELFF
TRBD2	TRBV28	15	few	TRBJ2-5	TGTGCCAGCATGCAACTAGCGGGGGGGGTGGAGACCCAGTACTTC	CASMQLAGGVETQYF
.	TRBV10-3	17	.	TRBJ2-5	TGTGCCATCAGTGAAAGTCGTCGCGGGACGTTTCAAGAGACCCAGTACTTC	CAISESRRGTFQETQYF
.	TRBV2	15	many	TRBJ2-3	TGTGCCAGCAGTGAAAGGGACTTACACACAGATACGCAGTATTTT	CASSERDLHTDTQYF
.	TRBV12-3/TRBV12-4	12	.	TRBJ2-7	TGTGCCAGCAGTTTTTCCCCGTTCGAGCAGTACTTC	CASSFSPFEQYF
.	TRBV6-1	13	.	TRBJ2-7	TGTGCCAGCGGCCGGGACAACTCCTACGAGCAGTACTTC	CASGRDNSYEQYF
TRBD1	TRBV11-2	14	.	TRBJ1-1	TGTGCCAGCAGCTTGGAAACAGGGGGTACTGAAGCTTTCTTT	CASSLETGGTEAFF
.	TRBV7-6	13	.	TRBJ2-1	TGTGCTATCCGGAATTCCTCCTACAATGAGCAGTTCTTC	CAIRNSSYNEQFF
.	TRBV12-3/TRBV12-4	13	.	TRBJ1-5	TGTGCCAGCAGCCAACGGATCAATCAGCCCCAGCATTTT	CASSQRINQPQHF
.	TRBV7-9	13	.	TRBJ2-7	TGTGCCAGCATCGGCGGGACCTCCTACGAGCAGTACTTC	CASIGGTSYEQYF
TRBD1	TRBV5-6	15	few	TRBJ1-2	TGTGCCAGCAGGTTAGGACAGGGGAGAGACTATGGCTACACCTTC	CASRLGQGRDYGYTF
.	TRBV10-3	13	.	TRBJ1-5	TGTGCCATCAGTGTGGCAGCTAATCAGCCCCAGCATTTT	CAISVAANQPQHF
TRBD2	TRBV12-3/TRBV12-4	15	.	TRBJ2-5	TGTGCCAGCAGGTTACTAGCGGGAGTGGGAGAGACCCAGTACTTC	CASRLLAGVGETQYF
.	TRBV28	14	many	TRBJ2-5	TGTGCCAGCAGTTTATGGGGCGGGGAGGAGACCCAGTACTTC	CASSLWGGEETQYF